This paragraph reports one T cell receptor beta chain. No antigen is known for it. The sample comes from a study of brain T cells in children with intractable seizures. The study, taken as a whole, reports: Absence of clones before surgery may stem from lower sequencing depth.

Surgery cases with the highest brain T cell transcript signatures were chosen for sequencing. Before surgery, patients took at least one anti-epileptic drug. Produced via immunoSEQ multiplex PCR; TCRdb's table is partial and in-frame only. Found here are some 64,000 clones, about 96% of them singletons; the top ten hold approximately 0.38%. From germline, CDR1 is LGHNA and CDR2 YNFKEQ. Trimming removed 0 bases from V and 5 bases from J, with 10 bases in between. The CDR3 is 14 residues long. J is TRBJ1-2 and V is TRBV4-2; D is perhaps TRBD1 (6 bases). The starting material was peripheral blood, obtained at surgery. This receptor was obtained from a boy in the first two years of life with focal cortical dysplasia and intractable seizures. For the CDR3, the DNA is TGTGCCAGCAGCCAAGAGGGGGCTACTTATGGCTACACCTTC. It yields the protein CASSQEGATYGYTF.